This TCR beta chain was identified in a study of Graves' ophthalmopathy and Graves' hyperthyroidism. Aged 18 to 65, the patients with hyperthyroidism had under 2 months' duration and were newly diagnosed. Other autoimmune diseases, uncontrolled infections, pregnancy and lactation each led to patient exclusion. Whole-study results and caveats: Ophthalmopathy cases were distinguished from stable hyperthyroidism by a 13-signature model, reaching roughly 90% sensitivity and 65% to 83% specificity. Both a roughly 70% sensitivity and an approximately 79% specificity characterized the model's predictions of ophthalmopathy progression.

This clonotype has at least ten counts. The antigen remains undetermined. Amplification of the TCR beta CDR3 regions used RNA transcripts (as template). Second-round multiplex PCR came after first-round RT-PCR with HTBI primers. TCRdb independently ran MiXCR on the multiplex PCR reads; one entry per CDR3 protein. This repertoire shows 580,000 or so distinct CDR3 sequences, about 35% found once; its top ten account for roughly 4.5%. The sample comprised peripheral blood or thyroid tissue (not recorded which). The TCR originated in an adult man with Graves' hyperthyroidism.

CDR3 nucleotide sequence: TGTGCCAGCCCAGGGGGCAAGAACACTGAAGCTTTCTTT. Translating it yields CASPGGKNTEAFF. J is TRBJ1-1 and V is TRBV2, with 8 bases fitting TRBD1. The J segment lost 1 base and the V segment lost 8 bases, leaving 3 bases of the junction unmatched. The CDR3 runs 13 residues. Germline assignment: CDR1 SNHLY and CDR2 FYNNEI.